This TCR beta chain was documented in a study of cytomegalovirus exposure and HLA in healthy donors. Deletions cut 4 bases from V and 3 bases from J, with 16 bases between. The CDR3 sequence is 16 residues long. The germline CDR1 and CDR2 sequences are SGHRS and YFSETQ. The PCR had 60 Vbeta and 13 Jbeta primers. Some clones are missing from TCRdb's copy, which holds only in-frame ones; the method was immunoSEQ multiplex PCR. The data hold 150,000 to 200,000 clones, with 80% observed a single time. With regard to this clone: What it recognizes is unknown.

Study-wide results and limits: Researchers reported in a later analysis that common viral pathogens appeared linked to several top clusters.

This chain uses TRBV5-1 with TRBJ1-4, with a weak D call TRBD1 (5 bases). The receptor's source is a man aged 30-40 years in good health and CMV-seronegative. Sequencing used PBMCs. The CDR3 DNA reads TGCGCCAGCAGCGTGGGGGGGGGAGCTCCTAATGAAAAACTGTTTTTT. Amino acid sequence: CASSVGGGAPNEKLFF.